This T cell receptor (beta chain) was obtained from a study of blood T cell repertoires in COVID-19. In the study overall: Nucleic acid was either cDNA or gDNA, and it came from T cells, B-cell-depleted T cells, or PBMCs.

Germline-derived CDR1 and CDR2 are KGHDR and SFDVKD. CDR3 length: 17 residues. With 6 bases clipped from V and 0 bases from J, the junction kept 12 bases outside the gene matches. The data were produced by immunoSEQ multiplex PCR, yet TCRdb's version contains in-frame clones alone and is incomplete. The repertoire holds fewer than 95,000 clones, with over 65% as singletons. Material: peripheral blood. The chain recombines TRBV24-1 with TRBJ2-5; 7 positions agree with TRBD2. The sequence came from a man aged 70-80 years with COVID-19, enrolled during active disease. CDR3 nucleotide sequence: TGTGCCACCAGTAGCGTGACTAGCTCCAAGTACCAAGAGACCCAGTACTTC. It specifies CATSSVTSSKYQETQYF.